These 25 T cell receptor beta chains were sequenced from one sample in a study of blood T cells in healthy people across ages. Then a second PCR, running roughly 7 to 11 cycles, was carried out with a sample-barcoded 5' primer and a J-beta primer mix. Each CDR3 protein gets one entry after TCRdb re-called the 5' RACE reads with MiXCR. The table shows fewer than 700,000 distinct CDR3 sequences, with roughly 43% occurring only once. Sequencing was done on a sample of blood. These receptors came from a man older than 75 in good health.

The chain links TRBV7-9 to TRBJ2-1, with D tentatively TRBD1 (6 bases). V lost 8 bases, J lost 3 bases, and 20 bases lay in between. The CDR3 extends over 16 amino acids. The germline CDR1 and CDR2 sequences are SEHNR and FQNEAQ (reference sequence). The CDR3 DNA reads as TGTGCCAGCGGACGTTACAGGGACGTAAACTACAATGAGCAGTTCTTC. Amino acid sequence: CASGRYRDVNYNEQFF.

The V call is TRBV6-2 or TRBV6-3, the J call TRBJ2-5; D remains ambiguous. The CDR3 contains 13 residues. Deletions cut 8 bases from V and 0 bases from J, with 10 bases between. Germline V gene sequence: CDR1 MNHEY, CDR2 SVGEGT. Written as DNA, the CDR3 is TGTGCCAGCCGCAGGAGTTACCAAGAGACCCAGTACTTC. This codes for CASRRSYQETQYF.

The chain has TRBV3-1 and TRBJ2-3; D ambiguous. This CDR3 region has 17 residues. CDR1 is LGHDT, CDR2 YNNKEL, per germline (reference sequence). The V end was cut by 4 bases, the J end by 3 bases, with 20 bases between. The CDR3 is CASSPRLGAESTDTQYF. DNA of the CDR3: TGTGCCAGCAGCCCCCGACTTGGAGCCGAGAGTACAGATACGCAGTATTTT.

Written as DNA, the CDR3 is TGCAGCGGCGGGCGACAGCAAGAGACCCAGTACTTC. It codes for CSGGRQQETQYF. The rearrangement uses TRBV29-1 and TRBJ2-5; D might be TRBD1 or TRBD2, each matching 5 bases. The CDR3 loop spans 12 amino acids. V lost 7 bases and J lost 2, with 11 bases in between. Germline V gene data show CDR1 as SQVTM and CDR2 as ANQGSEA.

Details on this clonotype: A much larger clone differs by one base, so this may be a read error. The rearrangement joins TRBV25-1 to TRBJ2-1, with 7 bases that match TRBD2. This CDR3 contains 15 residues. The V gene's germline CDR1 is MGHDK and CDR2 SYGVNS. Trimming at V came to 4 bases and at J to 9 bases, leaving 12 bases not matched to a gene. The CDR3, as DNA: TGTGCCAGCAGTGCATTGGGAGGGGACCACACTGAGCAGTTCTTC. Its protein product is CASSALGGDHTEQFF.

This clonotype was seen a few times. J is TRBJ2-3 and V is TRBV15; 13 nucleotides line up with TRBD2. The length of the CDR3 is 16 residues. The V gene's germline CDR1 is LNHNV and CDR2 YYDKDF (reference sequence). Unmatched junction bases numbered 7, after V lost 5 bases and J lost 5 bases. The CDR3 spells CATSARLAGGGDTQYF. CDR3 sequence (DNA): TGTGCCACCAGCGCCCGACTAGCGGGAGGTGGAGATACGCAGTATTTT.

The chain has TRBV24-1 and TRBJ2-1; D ambiguous. The V end lost 2 bases, the J end lost 5 bases, and 12 bases lay between the germline ends. The germline CDR1 and CDR2 sequences are KGHDR and SFDVKD. The CDR3 totals 15 residues. The CDR3 region has the DNA TGTGCCACCAGTGATTCTGGATCAATTAACAATGAGCAGTTCTTC. Translation: CATSDSGSINNEQFF.

This rearrangement joins TRBV20-1 to TRBJ2-7; TRBD2 is a possible D gene (5 bases). V lost 3 bases and J 6 bases, leaving 15 bases between the germline ends. The CDR3 length is 13 residues. The germline V gene encodes CDR1 DFQATT and CDR2 SNEGSKA (reference sequence). As DNA, the CDR3 is TGCAGTGCTAGGTGGACTCCTCGATTCGAGCAGTACTTC. Translating gives CSARWTPRFEQYF.

CDR3 in amino acids: CASSLVPQTRGGSYEQYF. CDR3 in DNA: TGCGCCAGCAGCTTGGTACCTCAAACCAGGGGTGGATCCTACGAGCAGTACTTC. The chain recombines TRBV5-1 with TRBJ2-7; the D gene is possibly TRBD1 (6 bases). Germline lookup yields CDR1 SGHRS and CDR2 YFSETQ. V dropped 0 bases and J dropped 1 base, with 20 bases sitting between them. The CDR3 length is 18 residues.

This clonotype was found a few times. This chain connects TRBV9 to TRBJ2-1; the D is unclear. Germline assignment: CDR1 SGDLS and CDR2 YYNGEE. The CDR3 contains 14 residues. Trimming stripped 6 bases from V and 2 bases from J, with 12 bases between. The CDR3: CASNRGGAYNEQFF. DNA for the CDR3: TGTGCCAGCAATAGAGGCGGAGCCTACAATGAGCAGTTCTTC.

This clonotype was detected once. This sequence joins TRBV11-2 and TRBJ2-5, with D possibly TRBD1 on 5 matching bases. CDR3 size: 15 residues. Germline values: CDR1 SGHAT, CDR2 FQNNGV. V shed 11 bases and J shed 2 bases, with 21 bases lying between them. The CDR3 loop is CADSLGVGDQETQYF. The CDR3 nucleotides read TGTGCCGACAGCTTAGGGGTTGGGGATCAAGAGACCCAGTACTTC.

J is TRBJ2-4 and V is TRBV28, with D unresolved. Germline loops: CDR1 MDHEN, CDR2 SYDVKM. The CDR3 covers 13 residues. V lost 2 bases, J lost 9 bases, and 11 bases lay in between. DNA of the CDR3: TGTGCCAGCAGTTTACTTCCCAGGAGCATTCAGTACTTC. As protein: CASSLLPRSIQYF.

This clonotype came up a few times. The chain joins TRBV20-1 to TRBJ2-4; possible D gene TRBD2, 7 bases. The CDR3 is 16 residues long. V was clipped by 1 base and J by 0 bases, with 13 bases between them. The germline V gene has CDR1 DFQATT and CDR2 SNEGSKA (reference sequence). This CDR3 is CSARGGLAVAKNIQYF. The CDR3, as DNA: TGCAGTGCTAGAGGGGGGCTAGCGGTAGCCAAAAACATTCAGTACTTC.

The chain is built from TRBV12-3 or TRBV12-4 and TRBJ1-5; D might be TRBD1 (5 bases). V was trimmed by 6 bases and J by 4 bases, leaving 13 bases between them. The CDR3 spans 14 residues. CDR3 bases: TGTGCCAGCAGCCCGCCCGGGACTAATCAGCCCCAGCATTTT. It specifies CASSPPGTNQPQHF.

The rearrangement uses TRBV2 and TRBJ2-2, with a weak D call TRBD1 (6 bases). CDR3 length equals 15 residues. CDR1 and CDR2 from the germline V gene are SNHLY and FYNNEI. V was shortened by 6 bases and J by 5 bases, with 16 bases between the two germline ends. The CDR3 loop is CASRLDSLGTGELFF. The CDR3 nucleotides are TGTGCCAGCAGACTGGACAGTCTGGGAACCGGGGAGCTGTTTTTT.

V is TRBV10-3 and J is TRBJ1-1; no firm D call. Germline values: CDR1 ENHRY, CDR2 SYGVKD. Trimming stripped 4 bases from V and 2 bases from J, with 14 bases between. CDR3 length: 15 residues. The CDR3 here is CAISVSSGYNTEAFF. CDR3 bases: TGTGCCATCAGTGTCTCGTCGGGATACAACACTGAAGCTTTCTTT.

The V and J genes are TRBV5-1 and TRBJ2-7, with a tentative D call TRBD2 (6 bases). TRBJ2-5 explains the end of the DNA better; the J call may be wrong. This CDR3 region has 14 residues. CDR1 SGHRS and CDR2 YFSETQ come from the germline V gene. CDR3: CASSLWGVGETQYF. The CDR3 DNA reads as TGCGCCAGCAGCTTGTGGGGGGTTGGGGAGACCCAGTACTTC.

This chain uses TRBV12-3 or TRBV12-4 with TRBJ1-2; TRBD1 is a possible D gene (6 bases). V dropped 10 bases and J dropped 4 bases, with 16 bases sitting between them. The CDR3 totals 13 residues. The CDR3 DNA reads as TGTGCCACCGCAAATACAGGGACCTATGGCTACACCTTC. Translation: CATANTGTYGYTF.

The chain combines TRBV20-1 with TRBJ1-4; TRBD1 might be the D (5 bases). Trimming shortened V by 2 bases and J by 8 bases, and 12 bases separated the two germline ends. The CDR3 has 13 amino acids. Germline V gene lookup returns CDR1 DFQATT and CDR2 SNEGSKA (reference sequence). CDR3 DNA: TGCAGTGCTAGAAGGGGCTTAGAGGAAAAACTGTTTTTT. Amino acids: CSARRGLEEKLFF.

This clonotype has more than one count but fewer than ten. The V and J genes are TRBV5-1 and TRBJ2-1, with TRBD2 matching over 13 bases. The germline CDR1 and CDR2 sequences are SGHRS and YFSETQ. The V segment lost 4 bases and the J segment 9 bases; nucleotides outside the gene matches: 10. The CDR3 runs 16 residues. The CDR3 bases are TGCGCCAGCAGCAAGACCGGGACTAGCGGGGTTGGTGAGCAGTTCTTC. Its protein is CASSKTGTSGVGEQFF.

In regard to this clonotype: This may stem from a read error, because a much larger clone lies one nucleotide away. The chain combines TRBV6-5 with TRBJ1-2; D ambiguous. Germline loops: CDR1 MNHEY, CDR2 SVGAGI. V dropped 6 bases and J dropped 7 bases, with 12 bases sitting between them. The CDR3 is 12 residues long. This CDR3 is CASRPRRGGYTF. The CDR3 DNA reads TGTGCCAGCAGGCCTCGACGGGGTGGCTACACCTTC.

This clonotype was picked up one time. The junction departs from the called germline gene at one end, perhaps through a read error. CDR3 protein: CVSSTGKGDQETQYF. In DNA, the CDR3 is TGTGTCAGCAGCACCGGAAAGGGGGACCAAGAGACCCAGTACTTC. The chain joins TRBV7-6 to TRBJ2-5; a weak D match, TRBD1 (6 bases). The length of the CDR3 is 15 residues. From germline, CDR1 is SGHVS and CDR2 FNYEAQ.

A few counts support this clonotype. The gene calls are TRBV7-2 and TRBJ1-2; D is uncertain. Trimming removed 8 bases at V and 0 bases at J, with 10 bases between. The CDR3 length is 13 residues. Germline values: CDR1 SGHTA, CDR2 FQGNSA. The CDR3 DNA reads TGTGCCAGCTCGGTAGATGCTAACTATGGCTACACCTTC. Protein sequence: CASSVDANYGYTF.

This clonotype turned up a few times. V usage is TRBV6-5 and J usage is TRBJ2-2, with a weak D call TRBD2 (5 bases). The CDR3 has 15 amino acids. Trimming cost V 7 bases and J 2 bases, with 14 bases left between them. CDR1 and CDR2 from the germline V gene are MNHEY and SVGAGI. The CDR3 sequence: CASISRDRNTGELFF. The CDR3 region has the DNA TGTGCCAGCATCTCCCGGGATAGAAACACCGGGGAGCTGTTTTTT.

This chain uses TRBV20-1 with TRBJ2-3; D is perhaps TRBD2 (5 bases). CDR1 DFQATT and CDR2 SNEGSKA come from the germline V gene (reference sequence). The V end was cut by 6 bases, the J end by 5 bases, with 21 bases between. The CDR3 extends over 15 amino acids. CDR3 DNA sequence: TGCAGTGCCTCTGGGGTAGCGTCACTGAGAGATACGCAGTATTTT. Translated: CSASGVASLRDTQYF.